A selection of T cell receptor beta chains follows, all from one sample in a study of regulatory T cells in long-lasting Graves disease. MiXCR, applied by TCRdb to the multiplex PCR reads, yields one record per CDR3 protein. The table lists 420,000 or so distinct CDR3 sequences, less than 25% of them singletons, with about 26% in the top ten. Sequences were derived from peripheral blood mononuclear cells (PBMCs), sampled when the disease was refractory, from a patient treated with antithyroid drugs. Every receptor here comes from a female donor with Graves disease. The conserved cysteine and the conserved F or W are not part of the CDR3 here. The order of the fields is J gene, V gene, CDR3 protein.

>TRBJ2-7|TRBV20-1
SASVRTNYHLEQY
>TRBJ2-7|TRBV4-1
ASRQGTGRSYEQY
>TRBJ1-4|TRBV15
ATSVYRNEKLF
>TRBJ2-1|TRBV27
ASSLGLAGHNEQF
>TRBJ1-1|TRBV20-1
SARPGFTEAF
>TRBJ1-5|TRBV7-2
ASSLSGAIGNQPQH
>TRBJ2-2|TRBV24-1
ATSDPIGGANTGELF
>TRBJ2-3|TRBV2
ASSEVFIYGTESTDTQY
>TRBJ2-7|TRBV7-9
ASSFLSGTGDNEQY
>TRBJ2-6|TRBV6-1
ASSPSGVDGANVLT
>TRBJ2-7|TRBV29-1
SVAPREPYEQY
>TRBJ2-7|TRBV2
ASSPARGSGNYEQY
>TRBJ1-2|TRBV2
ASSKTGVSDGYT
>TRBJ2-2|TRBV2
ASSGTGAGGELF
>TRBJ2-3|TRBV12-3/TRBV12-4
ASSHPGPLAGGSDTQY
>TRBJ1-5|TRBV30
AWSSGQGDQPQH
>TRBJ2-4|TRBV3-1
ASAQGESKNIQY
>TRBJ1-1|TRBV5-1
ASSSLGVNTEAF
>TRBJ1-1|TRBV7-3
ASSPKGSSEAF
>TRBJ1-4|TRBV6-1
ASSGQGVGEKLF
>TRBJ1-1|TRBV29-1
SVWGANTEAF
>TRBJ1-2|TRBV2
ASSEDRSYGYT
>TRBJ1-2|TRBV2
ASGQGALGEGYT
>NA|TRBV6-1
ASTLAGGRYEQY
>TRBJ2-3|TRBV7-9
ASSLAWDVSTDTQY
>TRBJ2-2|TRBV27
ASSFRTTGELF
>TRBJ2-2|TRBV6-1
ASSKTSVVPGELF
>TRBJ1-2|TRBV12-3/TRBV12-4
ASSKIKAGEYGYT
>TRBJ1-1|TRBV28
ASSSPGQGVDTEAF
>TRBJ1-2|TRBV19
ARKGDTNYGYT
>TRBJ2-7|TRBV15
ATSREASYEQY
>TRBJ1-1|TRBV28
ASRLGTANTEAF
>TRBJ1-6|TRBV12-3/TRBV12-4
ASSGQATNSPLH
>TRBJ2-3|TRBV6-1
ASSTGQGVSTDTQY
>TRBJ1-5|TRBV12-3/TRBV12-4
ASSLGGWAPQH
>TRBJ1-2|TRBV7-2
ASSLTLTGMDGYT
>TRBJ1-5|TRBV28
ASKSSNQPQH